One and the same sample provided the 5 T cell receptor beta chains below, sequenced in a study of cytomegalovirus exposure and HLA in healthy donors. The PCR employed 60 Vbeta primers together with 13 Jbeta primers. Repertoires were generated with immunoSEQ multiplex PCR, while TCRdb's copy carries only in-frame clones and drops some. The sample lists some 160,000 clones, around four fifths occurring once. Sequencing was performed on PBMCs. Receptors originate from a woman under 30 in good health and CMV-seronegative.

On this clone: Other DNA sequences in the sample encode the same CDR3. This CDR3 is CASSVRGYNEQFF. The CDR3 DNA reads as TGTGCCAGCAGTGTCAGGGGATACAATGAGCAGTTCTTC. The chain links TRBV6-1 to TRBJ2-1, with D tentatively TRBD1 (6 bases). The CDR3 consists of 13 residues. Germline V gene data show CDR1 as MNHNS and CDR2 as SASEGT. V gave up 4 bases and J gave up 4 bases, with 8 bases separating them.

The chain links TRBV6-1 to TRBJ1-2, with TRBD1 as a possible D gene (6 bases). The CDR3 contains 11 residues. The germline V and J ends were trimmed by 6 bases and 6 bases, with 8 bases remaining between them. Germline V CDR1 and CDR2: MNHNS, SASEGT. CDR3 nucleotides: TGTGCCAGCAGCCCAGGGGATGGCTACACCTTC. It yields the protein CASSPGDGYTF.

The chain's CDR3 is CASSVQGPYTF. The CDR3 DNA is TGTGCCAGCAGCGTTCAGGGGCCCTACACCTTC. The rearrangement joins TRBV7-9 to TRBJ1-2, with D possibly matching TRBD1 (6 bases). This CDR3 has 11 amino acids. With 5 bases removed from V and 10 bases from J, the gap between germline ends came to 11 bases. CDR1 and CDR2 from the germline V gene are SEHNR and FQNEAQ (reference sequence).

The J gene is TRBJ1-1, the V gene TRBV19, with 7 bases matching TRBD1. The V gene's germline CDR1 is LNHDA and CDR2 SQIVND (reference sequence). This CDR3 comprises 14 residues. Losses at the gene ends were 4 bases for V and 3 bases for J; bases not matched to a gene: 5. CDR3 protein: CASSRGGRDTEAFF. CDR3 nucleotide sequence: TGTGCCAGTAGTAGAGGGGGCCGGGACACTGAAGCTTTCTTT.

In its sample, this clone was seen once. The genes are TRBV29-1 and TRBJ1-6; 9 bases line up with TRBD1. Germline V CDR1 and CDR2: SQVTM, ANQGSEA. The CDR3 sequence is 13 residues long. V was clipped by 4 bases and J by 9 bases; unmatched bases: 4. CDR3 in amino acids: CSVGQGEGSPLHF. CDR3 sequence (DNA): TGCAGCGTTGGACAGGGGGAAGGTTCACCCCTCCACTTT.